Detailed here is one TCR beta chain. This clone showed up just once. The specificity of this receptor is unknown. The record has no base qualities; no much larger clone is one base away. The library was generated by the immunoSEQ multiplex PCR assay. Held by TCRdb, this immuneACCESS table contains in-frame sequences only and omits some clones. Under half of the omission traces to an unresolved V gene where checked; the cause of the rest is unknown. This sample gives approximately 70,000 clones in total; around 80% of them show up just once. The ten largest clonotypes hold approximately 15% of the sample. The data belong to a study of control samples from healthy donors and cancer patients (dated by TCRdb to 2020 to 2021). Via the germline V gene, CDR1 is SGDLS and CDR2 YYNGEE. Relative to germline, V is 3 bases shorter and J is 7 bases shorter, with 14 bases between their ends. The CDR3 spans 15 residues, from the cysteine through the phenylalanine. Left in the record is the CDR3 DNA by itself, 45 bases read in frame from the first base.

The chain is assembled from TRBV9 and TRBJ1-6; too little of a D gene remains to name it. The TCR comes from a man aged 55 to 70 in good health. The material sequenced was blood. The nucleotide sequence is TGTGCCAGCAGCGGCCCTTTTGGGCGCAATTCACCCCTCCACTTT. It specifies CASSGPFGRNSPLHF.